The 29 T cell receptor beta chains below all came from one sample that was sequenced in a study of metastatic and nonmetastatic thyroid tumors. Patients had received no treatment of any kind before thyroid surgery. With MiXCR, TCRdb called clones anew from the PCR reads. The table lists about 23,000 clones, roughly a quarter of them singletons, with 5.4% in the top ten. The sample was tumor tissue. The receptors here all came from a female donor with papillary thyroid cancer or a benign thyroid nodule (not recorded which). Some clones in this sample may be carry-over from other donors' samples.

This clone is medium-sized in the sample. The chain links TRBV3-1 to TRBJ2-7; D uncertain. Trimming removed 0 bases from V and 5 bases from J, with 5 bases in between. CDR3 length: 12 residues. Germline loops: CDR1 LGHDT, CDR2 YNNKEL (reference sequence). The CDR3: CASSQERHEQYF. The CDR3, as DNA: TGTGCCAGCAGCCAAGAGCGCCACGAGCAGTACTTC.

V is TRBV7-3 and J is TRBJ2-1; 13 bases are shared with TRBD2. The CDR3 length is 19 residues. V shed 1 base, J shed 6 bases, and the junction held 12 bases outside the gene matches. CDR1 is SGHTA, CDR2 FQGTGA, per germline. The DNA for the CDR3 is TGTGCCAGCAGCTTAAGTACCCGAGGCCGACTAGCGGGAGGCAATGAGCAGTTCTTC. As protein: CASSLSTRGRLAGGNEQFF. The full variable domain, in which reference TRBV7-3 and TRBJ2-1 provide the parts outside the CDR3, is GAGVSQTPSNKVTEKGKYVELRCDPISGHTALYWYRQSLGQGPEFLIYFQGTGAADDSGLPNDRFFAVRPEGSVSTLKIQRTERGDSAVYLCASSLSTRGRLAGGNEQFFGPGTRLTVL.

J is TRBJ2-7 and V is TRBV7-9; tentative D call: TRBD2 (6 bases). The V end was cut by 6 bases, the J end by 6 bases, with 18 bases between. This CDR3 has 14 residues. Germline values: CDR1 SEHNR, CDR2 FQNEAQ (reference sequence). CDR3: CASSYFGTLGEQYF. The CDR3, as DNA: TGTGCCAGCAGTTATTTCGGGACTTTGGGCGAGCAGTACTTC.

As to this clone: A much more abundant neighbour one base away suggests this may be a read error. The chain joins TRBV7-6 to TRBJ1-1, with D unresolved. This CDR3 comprises 12 residues. Germline V lookup: CDR1 SGHVS, CDR2 FNYEAQ. This chain's CDR3 is CASSSGSTEALF. The CDR3 DNA reads as TGTGCCAGCAGCTCAGGAAGTACTGAAGCTCTCTTT.

This clone was recorded at least ten times. Written as DNA, the CDR3 is TGCGCCAGCACCTCACAGGTGGGCTCACCCCTCCACTTT. This translates into CASTSQVGSPLHF. The V gene is TRBV10-1, the J gene TRBJ1-6, with D tentatively TRBD1 (5 bases). V was clipped by 7 bases and J by 10 bases, with 14 bases between them. The CDR3 is 13 residues long. Germline V lookup: CDR1 WNHNN, CDR2 SYGVQD (reference sequence).

In its sample, this clone was seen many times. The V and J genes are TRBV7-2 and TRBJ1-5; D gene uncertain. Germline V gene lookup returns CDR1 SGHTA and CDR2 FQGNSA. Trimming took 6 bases from V and 3 from J, leaving 12 bases between them. The CDR3 spans 14 residues. CDR3 in amino acids: CASSPVGFNQPQHF. CDR3 bases: TGTGCCAGCAGTCCGGTCGGATTCAATCAGCCCCAGCATTTT.

This clone was observed many times. The rearrangement joins TRBV5-4 to TRBJ1-2; TRBD1 agrees at 12 bases. Germline assignment: CDR1 SGHNT and CDR2 YYREEE (reference sequence). The CDR3 spans 15 residues. V shed 3 bases, J shed 3 bases, and the junction held 3 bases outside the gene matches. CDR3 protein: CASSYGTGGDYGYTF. DNA of the CDR3: TGTGCCAGCAGCTATGGGACAGGGGGCGACTATGGCTACACCTTC.

This clone was picked up many times. The chain is built from TRBV11-2 and TRBJ2-1; D remains unclear. V lost 1 base to trimming and J lost 0 bases, with 7 bases between them. CDR1 and CDR2 (germline): SGHAT, FQNNGV. The CDR3 runs 15 residues. The CDR3 DNA reads TGTGCCAGCAGCTTAGGACTGGGCTCCTACAATGAGCAGTTCTTC. It is translated as CASSLGLGSYNEQFF.

CDR3 in amino acids: CASSQNGNNKETQYF. In nucleotides, the CDR3 is TGTGCCAGCAGTCAGAACGGGAATAACAAAGAGACCCAGTACTTC. V gene TRBV12-3 or TRBV12-4 combines with J gene TRBJ2-5; D perhaps matches TRBD2 (5 bases). The CDR3 is made up of 15 amino acids. The ends were cut back, 5 bases at V and 3 bases at J, with 16 bases in the middle.

The chain has TRBV28 and TRBJ1-2; 8 nucleotides match TRBD1. The CDR3 is 13 amino acids. With 10 bases clipped from V and 6 bases from J, the junction kept 10 bases outside the gene matches. Germline CDR1 MDHEN, CDR2 SYDVKM. CDR3 in amino acids: CAINTGGSDGYTF. The CDR3 region has the DNA TGTGCCATCAATACAGGGGGTTCAGATGGCTACACCTTC.

On this clone: The final CDR3 position lacks the conserved phenylalanine or tryptophan, pointing to a likely read error. No DNA is shown, since the ends of the CDR3 on it are uncertain; the CDR3 is the one TCRdb lists. The V gene is TRBV7-3, the J gene TRBJ2-6; TRBD2 is taken as the D call from the table, unchecked against the DNA. Counting both end residues, the CDR3 totals 8 amino acids. Germline loops: CDR1 SGHTA, CDR2 FQGTGA. CDR3: CASSLTGG.

The gene calls are TRBV20-1 and TRBJ2-3; 7 positions match TRBD2. The CDR3 has 16 amino acids. In germline, CDR1 is DFQATT, CDR2 SNEGSKA (reference sequence). Germline trimming cut 5 bases from V and 0 bases from J; bases unmatched to any gene: 11. The CDR3, as DNA: TGCAGTGCTGATATCGGGGGGTCCCCTAGCACAGATACGCAGTATTTT. Residues: CSADIGGSPSTDTQYF.

By sample share, this clone is medium-sized. The chain uses TRBV5-5 and TRBJ2-7; 7 bases fit TRBD1. V lost 0 bases to trimming and J lost 0 bases; unmatched junction nucleotides: 6. The germline CDR1 and CDR2 sequences are SGHKS and YYEKEE (reference sequence). This CDR3 is 16 amino acids long. For the CDR3, the DNA is TGTGCCAGCAGCTTGGAATGGACAGGATTCTCCTACGAGCAGTACTTC. Protein sequence: CASSLEWTGFSYEQYF.

Here the CDR3 DNA reads TGTGCCAGCATTCTTGGTGCTTCAACTGGGGCCAACGTCCTGACTTTC. The encoded protein is CASILGASTGANVLTF. This chain joins TRBV7-6 and TRBJ2-6; D remains unclear. V gave up 7 bases and J gave up 2 bases, with 15 bases separating them. The germline gives CDR1 SGHVS, CDR2 FNYEAQ. This CDR3 contains 16 residues.

Of note for this clone: An end of the junction does not agree with germline; a read error may underlie this. V is TRBV11-2 and J is TRBJ2-7, with TRBD1 matching over 9 bases. Germline CDR1 is SGHAT and CDR2 is FQNNGV. This CDR3 region has 12 residues. In DNA, the CDR3 is TGTGCCAGCAGCTTAGATCGGGACAGGGTCAAATTC. Amino acids: CASSLDRDRVKF.

The J gene is TRBJ1-1, the V gene TRBV27, with 7 bases fitting TRBD1. CDR1 is MNHEY, CDR2 SMNVEV, per germline (reference sequence). J gave up 0 bases and V 4 bases, and 8 bases lay outside the gene matches. This CDR3 has 16 residues. This chain's CDR3 is CASSYGTGVLNTEAFF. The CDR3, as DNA: TGTGCCAGCAGTTACGGAACAGGGGTCTTGAACACTGAAGCTTTCTTT.

This clone was seen at least ten times. The gene calls are TRBV30 and TRBJ1-4; D unclear. V was pared by 4 bases and J by 3 bases, with 9 bases between. CDR1 is GTSNPN and CDR2 is SVGIG in the germline V gene (reference sequence). CDR3 size: 13 residues. The CDR3, as DNA: TGTGCCTGGAACAAGCAATCTAATGAAAAACTGTTTTTT. This encodes CAWNKQSNEKLFF.

The CDR3 here is CASSLTVSANYGYTF. The CDR3 bases are TGTGCCAGCAGCTTGACAGTTTCGGCTAACTATGGCTACACCTTC. The chain is built from TRBV7-8 and TRBJ1-2; D is perhaps TRBD1 (5 bases). This CDR3 spans 15 amino acids. The V gene's germline CDR1 is SGHVS and CDR2 FQNEAQ. The V and J ends lost 3 bases and 0 bases respectively, with 11 bases between them.

At least ten counts were recorded for this clone. The J gene is TRBJ2-3, the V gene TRBV11-2; tentative D call: TRBD2 (6 bases). Germline V CDR1 and CDR2: SGHAT, FQNNGV. Trimming took 3 bases from V and 1 from J, leaving 11 bases between them. The CDR3 is 15 residues long. CDR3 nucleotide sequence: TGTGCCAGCAGCTTTCTCGGCGGGGGCACAGATACGCAGTATTTT. Encoded protein: CASSFLGGGTDTQYF. Variable domain in full (rest from reference TRBV11-2 and TRBJ2-3): EAGVAQSPRYKIIEKRQSVAFWCNPISGHATLYWYQQILGQGPKLLIQFQNNGVVDDSQLPKDRFSAERLKGVDSTLKIQPAKLEDSAVYLCASSFLGGGTDTQYFGPGTRLTVL.

A few counts support this clone. A single base separates this from a much larger clone, so it may be a read error. The sample contains more than one DNA sequence encoding this CDR3. The rearrangement uses TRBV7-2 and TRBJ2-5; TRBD2 is a possible D gene (6 bases). The CDR3 is made up of 13 amino acids. In germline, CDR1 is SGHTA, CDR2 FQGNSA. This CDR3 reads CASSSQIRETQYF. CDR3 DNA sequence: TGTGCCAGCAGCTCCCAGATCCGGGAGACTCAGTACTTC.

The rearrangement uses TRBV6-1 and TRBJ1-2; 9 bases are shared with TRBD1. The V and J ends lost 6 bases and 6 bases, in that order; junction bases with no gene match: 8. CDR1 MNHNS and CDR2 SASEGT come from the germline V gene. This CDR3 is built from 14 residues. CDR3 nucleotide sequence: TGTGCCAGCAGCCCTACAGGGGGCGGTAATGGCTACACCTTC. Translated, it gives CASSPTGGGNGYTF.

This clone was found many times. Sequence at one end of the junction differs from germline and may be a read error. The genes are TRBV5-5 and TRBJ2-5; D uncertain. Germline V lookup: CDR1 SGHKS, CDR2 YYEKEE (reference sequence). This CDR3 contains 12 residues. The DNA of the CDR3 is TGTGCCAGCAGCCGGAACCAGGAGACCCAGTACTTC. Translated: CASSRNQETQYF.

This clone was counted at least ten times. J is TRBJ2-3 and V is TRBV7-9; the D is unclear. V gave up 0 bases and J gave up 2 bases, with 9 bases separating them. CDR3 length equals 15 residues. Germline CDR1 SEHNR, CDR2 FQNEAQ (reference sequence). The CDR3 sequence: CASSLALPVTDTQYF. The CDR3 bases are TGTGCCAGCAGCTTAGCGCTCCCGGTCACAGATACGCAGTATTTT.

This clone was observed a few times. V gene TRBV4-3 combines with J gene TRBJ2-7; a weak D match, TRBD2 (5 bases). Trimming took off 4 bases at V and 1 base at J, with 11 bases between the two ends. Germline CDR1 is LGHNA and CDR2 is YSLEER. The CDR3 is 14 amino acids. CDR3 coding DNA: TGCGCCAGCAGCCCTAGTCGGGGATCCTACGAGCAGTACTTC. Its protein is CASSPSRGSYEQYF.

This clone was observed many times. The chain carries TRBV5-8 and TRBJ2-3; TRBD1 is a possible D gene (5 bases). Germline V CDR1 and CDR2: SGHTS, YDEGEE. This CDR3 is 16 amino acids long. V lost 4 bases to trimming and J lost 0 bases, with 15 bases between them. The CDR3 nucleotides are TGTGCCAGCAGCAAACAGGACACAGTTAGCACAGATACGCAGTATTTT. Translating gives CASSKQDTVSTDTQYF.

The sample holds a few counts of this clone. This may stem from a read error, because a much larger clone lies one nucleotide away. The V and J genes are TRBV28 and TRBJ2-7, with D unclear. The CDR3 runs 12 residues. Germline CDR1 is MDHEN and CDR2 is SYDVKM. The CDR3 reads CATQVGAYGQYF. The CDR3 DNA sequence: TGTGCCACCCAGGTAGGAGCCTACGGGCAGTACTTC.

This clone was counted at least ten times. This chain uses TRBV5-4 with TRBJ2-1, with TRBD2 matching 11 bases. CDR3 size: 12 residues. CDR1 SGHNT and CDR2 YYREEE come from the germline V gene (reference sequence). Trimming at V came to 9 bases and at J to 5 bases, leaving 1 base not matched to a gene. The DNA of the CDR3 is TGTGCCATGGGACTAGCGGACAATGAGCAGTTCTTC. Amino acids: CAMGLADNEQFF.

To note about this clone: Being one base from a much bigger clone, this may be a read error. The gene calls are TRBV20-1 and TRBJ2-7, with TRBD2 matching 10 bases. The DNA end lines up better with TRBJ2-1; the J call may be wrong. The CDR3 runs to 18 residues. Germline V CDR1 and CDR2: DFQATT, SNEGSKA (reference sequence). The CDR3 is CSARGLARKVCSYNEQFF. CDR3 nucleotide sequence: TGCAGTGCGCGGGGACTAGCGAGAAAGGTTTGTTCCTACAATGAGCAGTTCTTC.

In its sample, this clone ranks as medium-sized. The chain carries TRBV6-2 or TRBV6-3 and TRBJ1-1; 11 bases fit TRBD1. CDR1 MNHEY and CDR2 SVGEGT come from the germline V gene. The CDR3 covers 15 residues. V was clipped by 5 bases and J by 0 bases; unmatched bases: 2. The CDR3 nucleotides read TGTGCCAGCAGTGGGGGACAGGGGGTGAACACTGAAGCTTTCTTT. This encodes CASSGGQGVNTEAFF.